Here is one TCR beta chain with its context. Memory CD4+ cells were the fraction left after CD45RA+ naive selection. The assay was immunoSEQ multiplex PCR, and TCRdb's table has in-frame clones only and misses some. The sample shows 850,000 to 1,200,000 clones, about 75% of them seen only once. This CDR3 is 14 amino acids long. Germline V gene data show CDR1 as MDHEN and CDR2 as SYDVKM. Deletions cut 4 bases from V and 2 bases from J, with 12 bases between. The data are from a study of shared clonotypes between healthy human individuals. The sequenced material came from memory CD4+ T cells sorted from blood. Stated subset: CD45RA-negative fraction. V usage is TRBV28 and J usage is TRBJ2-7, with no clear D. The origin of this receptor is a man aged 18 to 30 in good health. This CDR3 reads CASSSRFYPYEQYF. CDR3 DNA: TGTGCCAGCAGTTCGCGGTTTTATCCCTACGAGCAGTACTTC.